This T cell receptor beta chain was identified in a study of shared T cell receptors in the human thymus. There are a few counts of this clone. The CDR3 consists of 14 residues. Trimming took 0 bases from V and 4 from J, leaving 11 bases between them. Germline CDR1 and CDR2: SGHRS and YFSETQ. Generated by immunoSEQ multiplex PCR, the TCRdb table keeps only in-frame clones and is missing some. The table includes about 540,000 clones, more than 75% detected once. The same sample was also used in a study of human thymus T cells. That source notes: Congenital heart defects were the reason for the corrective surgery that the donors, healthy Finnish infants, were having. Resections were taken during corrective heart surgery, and the thymus tissue came from these. Thymic and blood repertoires appeared to carry a bias in their V and J gene usage. Reports from related research described highly overlapping thymic repertoires among unrelated individuals.

The receptor comes from a boy in the first two years of life with a congenital heart defect. Specimen: thymocytes. This sequence joins TRBV5-1 and TRBJ2-7; no clear D. The CDR3 protein is CASSLGRQQYEQYF. The CDR3, as DNA: TGCGCCAGCAGCTTGGGACGCCAACAGTACGAGCAGTACTTC.